This record covers a single T cell receptor (beta chain). Antigen specificity is unknown. The entry originates in a study of cytomegalovirus exposure and HLA in healthy donors. Study outcomes and limitations: Most subjects' HLA-A and HLA-B alleles were reportedly predicted from TCR beta sequences. Reported performance of the classifier showed diagnosis of cytomegalovirus status with high specificity and sensitivity. A later analysis linked 15,000 to 20,000 TCR beta sequences to HLA alleles at 0.05 false discovery rate.

Unmatched junction bases numbered 6, after V lost 5 bases and J lost 0 bases. The germline gives CDR1 SEHNR, CDR2 FQNEAQ (reference sequence). The CDR3 runs 15 residues. Primers: 60 Vbeta forward and 13 Jbeta reverse. Some clones are missing from TCRdb's copy, which holds only in-frame ones; the method was immunoSEQ multiplex PCR. The sample records some 130,000 clones, roughly 77% being singletons. Specimen: PBMCs. The J gene is TRBJ1-1, the V gene TRBV7-9; 7 bases line up with TRBD1. This TCR was recovered from a man in his thirties or forties in good health. CDR3 in amino acids: CASSGVGTVNTEAFF. The CDR3 DNA sequence: TGTGCCAGCAGCGGGGTAGGGACAGTGAACACTGAAGCTTTCTTT.